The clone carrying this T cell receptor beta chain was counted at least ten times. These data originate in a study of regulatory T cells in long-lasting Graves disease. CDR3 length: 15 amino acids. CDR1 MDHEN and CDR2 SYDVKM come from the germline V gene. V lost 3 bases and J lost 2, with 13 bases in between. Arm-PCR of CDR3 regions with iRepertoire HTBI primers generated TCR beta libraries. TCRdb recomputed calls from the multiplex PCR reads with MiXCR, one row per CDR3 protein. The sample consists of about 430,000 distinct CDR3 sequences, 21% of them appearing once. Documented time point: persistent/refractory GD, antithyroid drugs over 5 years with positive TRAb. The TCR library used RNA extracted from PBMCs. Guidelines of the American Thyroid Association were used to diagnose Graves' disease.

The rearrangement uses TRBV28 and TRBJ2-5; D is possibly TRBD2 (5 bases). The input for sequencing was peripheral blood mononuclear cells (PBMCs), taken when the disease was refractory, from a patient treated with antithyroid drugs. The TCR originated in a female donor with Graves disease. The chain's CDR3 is CASSFWRTEQETQYF. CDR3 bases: TGTGCCAGCAGTTTTTGGCGGACTGAGCAAGAGACCCAGTACTTC. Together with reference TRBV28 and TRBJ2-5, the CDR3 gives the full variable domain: DVKVTQSSRYLVKRTGEKVFLECVQDMDHENMFWYRQDPGLGLRLIYFSYDVKMKEKGDIPEGYSVSREKKERFSLILESASTNQTSMYLCASSFWRTEQETQYFGPGTRLLVL.